A selection of T cell receptor beta chains follows, all from one sample in a study of blood T cell repertoires in COVID-19. Using immunoSEQ multiplex PCR, the repertoire was profiled, and TCRdb retains in-frame clones only, with some absent. The sample has about 210,000 clones; 86% are singletons. The sample consisted of peripheral blood. These receptors came from a woman between 70 and 85 years old with acute or convalescent COVID-19. Each CDR3 is given with its conserved first and last residue. The D gene is left open where the match is weak. Only some rows state a clone size, as once, few, many or a class for expanded clones.

TGTGCCAGCAGCTTGGCCCCCAGGACTAAGGGCTACACCTTC CASSLAPRTKGYTF TRBV5-6 . . TRBJ1-2
TGCGCCAGCAGCCAAGGAGCCTTGGCGGGCACTCTAAGGGAGCAGTACTTC CASSQGALAGTLREQYF TRBV4-1 . . TRBJ2-7
TGTGCCAGCAGCCAAAGGGGAACTGAAGCTTTCTTT CASSQRGTEAFF TRBV3-1/TRBV3-2 . . TRBJ1-1
TGTGCCACCAGCAGCAGGATTGGGACAGGGACCTACAATGAGCAGTTCTTC CATSSRIGTGTYNEQFF TRBV15 TRBD1 once TRBJ2-1
TGCGCCAGCAGCTTAGATACGGGTGCGCAGGGAGGGAGGAACACTGAAGCTTTCTTT CASSLDTGAQGGRNTEAFF TRBV5-1 . . TRBJ1-1
TGCAGCGTTGAGTATCCTAGCGGGAACCAAGAGACCCAGTACTTC CSVEYPSGNQETQYF TRBV29-1 TRBD2 . TRBJ2-5
TGTGCCAGTAGTACACAGGGGGCGAGCGGGGAGCTGTTTTTT CASSTQGASGELFF TRBV19 TRBD1 . TRBJ2-2
TGTGCCAGCAGTGAGTCAGGGACAGGGTACTCACCCCTCCACTTT CASSESGTGYSPLHF TRBV25-1 TRBD1 . TRBJ1-6
TGTGCCAGCTCGCACATACAGGAGAGCTCTGGAAACACCATATATTTT CASSHIQESSGNTIYF TRBV18 . . TRBJ1-3
TGTGCCAGCAGCTTATCGGGCGGCGGGGGGCCGACAGATACGCAGTATTTT CASSLSGGGGPTDTQYF TRBV5-4 TRBD2 once TRBJ2-3
TGTGCCAGCAGCTTACGTCTGGGGCTTGGCCAGGGCTACACCTTC CASSLRLGLGQGYTF TRBV7-2 . . TRBJ1-2
TGTGCCACCAGTGATTCAGGGTACACCGGGGAGCTGTTTTTT CATSDSGYTGELFF TRBV24-1 . once TRBJ2-2
TGCGCCAGCAGCATTGGGGGCAACACTGAAGCTTTCTTT CASSIGGNTEAFF TRBV10-2 . . TRBJ1-1
TGTGCCAGCTCTCCTTATACTGAAGCTTTCTTT CASSPYTEAFF TRBV2 . few TRBJ1-1
TGTGCCAGTAGTACGGGACTCTTCTCTGGAAACACCATATATTTT CASSTGLFSGNTIYF TRBV19 . . TRBJ1-3
TGTGCCAGCAGCCAATTCGGGGCAGGGGGCAATGGCTACACCTTC CASSQFGAGGNGYTF TRBV3-1/TRBV3-2 TRBD1 once TRBJ1-2
TGTGCCAGCTCACCAGGACAGGGGGCGGACACTGAAGCTTTCTTT CASSPGQGADTEAFF TRBV18 TRBD1 . TRBJ1-1
TGCGCCAGCAGCCAACTAGGGGGTGGCGGGGAGCTGTTTTTT CASSQLGGGGELFF TRBV4-3 . . TRBJ2-2
TGTGCCAGCAGCTTAAGGGGATCGGCGGGGGAGCAGTACTTC CASSLRGSAGEQYF TRBV5-4 . . TRBJ2-7
TGTGCCATCAAGGGTGAACAGGATAATCAGCCCCAGCATTTT CAIKGEQDNQPQHF TRBV10-3 . . TRBJ1-5
TGTGCCAGCAGTGAAGCCACGGTAAATTCACCCCTCCACTTT CASSEATVNSPLHF TRBV2 . many TRBJ1-6
TGTGCCAGCAGTTTATTCCCCTACAGGGAGCGGTCTGGCTACACCTTC CASSLFPYRERSGYTF TRBV28 . once TRBJ1-2